Each of the 9 T cell receptor beta chains below was sequenced from the same sample in a study of cytomegalovirus exposure and HLA in healthy donors. The primer mix had 60 Vbeta and 13 Jbeta primers. The table came from immunoSEQ multiplex PCR; TCRdb's copy has only in-frame clones and leaves some out. This sample has about 130,000 clones, with around 86% found just once. The source material was PBMCs. These receptors all stem from a man aged 18 to 29 in good health and CMV-seronegative.

V is TRBV12-5 and J is TRBJ1-1; 7 nucleotides match TRBD1. Unmatched junction bases numbered 4, after V lost 3 bases and J lost 6 bases. Germline lookup yields CDR1 LGHNT and CDR2 FRNRAP. This CDR3 is built from 13 residues. The CDR3 region is CASGLSTGAEAFF. The CDR3 region has the DNA TGTGCTAGTGGTTTATCCACAGGGGCTGAAGCTTTCTTT.

The chain is built from TRBV4-1 and TRBJ2-3; D ambiguous. V lost 0 bases and J lost 1, with 5 bases in between. CDR3 length: 14 residues. CDR1 and CDR2 (germline): MGHRA, YSYEKL. CDR3 nucleotide sequence: TGCGCCAGCAGCCAAGATCCGGGCACAGATACGCAGTATTTT. It translates to CASSQDPGTDTQYF.

J is TRBJ2-1 and V is TRBV2, with unresolved D. Per germline, CDR1 SNHLY and CDR2 FYNNEI. V was pared by 3 bases and J by 10 bases, with 16 bases between. This CDR3 is built from 14 residues. CDR3 nucleotide sequence: TGTGCCAGCAGTGAGTCCCCTTTGATCGGGGAGCAGTTCTTC. Translation gives CASSESPLIGEQFF.

This clone appeared a few times. CDR3 nucleotide sequence: TGCGCCAGCAGCCAAGATACAGGACAGCCCTCCTACGAGCAGTACTTC. Residues: CASSQDTGQPSYEQYF. The chain is built from TRBV4-1 and TRBJ2-7; tentatively, D is TRBD1 (6 bases). The ends were cut back, 0 bases at V and 0 bases at J, with 12 bases in the middle. Germline CDR1 MGHRA, CDR2 YSYEKL. This CDR3 is 16 amino acids long.

V and J are TRBV4-1 and TRBJ2-7; 8 nucleotides line up with TRBD2. Germline values: CDR1 MGHRA, CDR2 YSYEKL. The CDR3 consists of 17 residues. The junction had 12 bases not matched to a gene; V was cut back by 1 base and J by 4 bases. The CDR3 spells CASSQGTRGGAWYEQYF. The CDR3 DNA is TGCGCCAGCAGCCAAGGGACCCGGGGGGGGGCCTGGTACGAGCAGTACTTC.

This chain joins TRBV7-8 and TRBJ1-5, with D perhaps matching TRBD1 (5 bases). The V gene lost 0 bases and the J gene lost 5 bases, with 11 bases spanning the gap. The V gene's germline CDR1 is SGHVS and CDR2 FQNEAQ. The CDR3 is made up of 15 amino acids. CDR3 sequence reads: CASSLALRGDQPQHF. The CDR3 bases are TGTGCCAGCAGCTTAGCGCTGCGGGGGGATCAGCCCCAGCATTTT.

V usage is TRBV9 and J usage is TRBJ2-5; D is possibly TRBD1 (7 bases). Germline V gives CDR1 SGDLS, CDR2 YYNGEE. This CDR3 spans 14 amino acids. With 9 bases removed from V and 1 base from J, the gap between germline ends came to 16 bases. DNA of the CDR3: TGTGCCACAGGAGGGGGCGGGGTCCAAGAGACCCAGTACTTC. This codes for CATGGGGVQETQYF.

The chain carries TRBV6-6 and TRBJ2-1; 10 bases align to TRBD2. Trimming cost V 2 bases and J 8 bases; bases outside gene matches: 9. CDR1 MNHNY and CDR2 SVGAGI come from the germline V gene (reference sequence). This CDR3 has 16 amino acids. CDR3 DNA: TGTGCCAGCAGTTACGAGGGCCTAGCGGGGGTGTATGAGCAGTTCTTC. Translation gives CASSYEGLAGVYEQFF.

The gene calls are TRBV7-7 and TRBJ2-5; 13 positions agree with TRBD2. V trimming: 5 bases; J trimming: 3 bases; junction bases outside the gene matches: 15. CDR1 and CDR2 (germline): SSHAT, FNYEAQ (reference sequence). CDR3 length: 19 residues. The CDR3 reads CASSPRRLAGGHTKETQYF. In DNA form, the CDR3 reads TGTGCCAGCAGCCCCCGAAGACTAGCGGGGGGACATACAAAAGAGACCCAGTACTTC.